Below, one T cell receptor beta chain is given with its context. Its cognate antigen is unknown. This entry is derived from a study of vaccination and CD4 T cells after COVID-19. The Oncomine TCR Beta short-read assay was applied to DNA of cultured CD4+ T cells. MiXCR, run by TCRdb on the PCR reads, gives a single entry per CDR3 protein. Of more than 4,000 distinct CDR3 sequences in the sample, under 60% were seen once. This CDR3 region has 12 residues. The V end was cut by 1 base, the J end by 5 bases, with 3 bases between. Germline V gene sequence: CDR1 LNHDA, CDR2 SQIVND (reference sequence). Treatment described: roughly 10-day PBMC culture with coronavirus spike peptide pools or control peptides (ViraFEST assay). Whole-study results and caveats: Spike mono-reactivity was found in 304 of 307 vaccine-specific clones from convalescent patients.

The genes are TRBV19 and TRBJ1-5, with D uncertain. Sequenced: CD4+ T cells from blood, cultured in vitro. The clonotype comes from a human donor who had recovered from COVID-19. CDR3 residues: CASSIGDQPQHF. In DNA, the CDR3 is TGTGCCAGTAGTATAGGGGATCAGCCCCAGCATTTT.